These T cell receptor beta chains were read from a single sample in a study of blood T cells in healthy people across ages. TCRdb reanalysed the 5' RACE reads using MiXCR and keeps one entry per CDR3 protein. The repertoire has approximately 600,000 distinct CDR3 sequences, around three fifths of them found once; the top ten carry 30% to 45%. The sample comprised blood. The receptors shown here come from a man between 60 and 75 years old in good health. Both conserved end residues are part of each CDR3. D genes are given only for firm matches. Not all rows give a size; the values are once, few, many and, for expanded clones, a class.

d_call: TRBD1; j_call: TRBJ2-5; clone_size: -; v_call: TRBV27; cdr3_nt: TGTGCCAGCAGGACGGGACAGGGGGAGACCCAGTACTTC; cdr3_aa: CASRTGQGETQYF
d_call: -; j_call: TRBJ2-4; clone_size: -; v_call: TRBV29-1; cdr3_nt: TGCAGCGTGGGGGTAGCCAAAAACATTCAGTACTTC; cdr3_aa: CSVGVAKNIQYF
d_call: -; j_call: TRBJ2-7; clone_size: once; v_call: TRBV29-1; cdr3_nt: TGCAGCGTTCTGTGGGGGAACTACGAGCAGTACTTC; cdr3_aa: CSVLWGNYEQYF
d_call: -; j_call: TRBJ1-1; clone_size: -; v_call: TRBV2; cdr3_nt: TGTGCCAGCAGTGAACGAGGCGAAGGGGAGGCTTTCTTT; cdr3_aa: CASSERGEGEAFF
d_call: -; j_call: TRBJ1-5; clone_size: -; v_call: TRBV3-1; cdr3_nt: TGTGCCAGCAGCCCTTCGAGTGGGGGCAATCAGCCCCAGCATTTT; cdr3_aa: CASSPSSGGNQPQHF
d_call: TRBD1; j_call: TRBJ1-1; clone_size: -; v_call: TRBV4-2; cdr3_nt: TGTGCCAGCAGCCGCACAGGGGGAAACACTGAAGCTTTCTTT; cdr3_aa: CASSRTGGNTEAFF
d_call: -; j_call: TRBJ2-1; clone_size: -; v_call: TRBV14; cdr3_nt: TGTGCCAGCAGCCAAAAGATGTGGGGGGACCACCAGTTCTTC; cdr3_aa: CASSQKMWGDHQFF
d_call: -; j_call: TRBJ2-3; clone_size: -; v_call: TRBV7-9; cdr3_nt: TGTGCCAGCAGCTTTAGGGGGGCGTCTAGCACAGATACGCAGTATTTT; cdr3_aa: CASSFRGASSTDTQYF
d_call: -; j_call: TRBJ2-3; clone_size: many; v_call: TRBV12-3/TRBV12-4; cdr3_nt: TGTGCCAGCGGCGGGGCAGGAAGAACTAGCACAGATACGCAGTATTTT; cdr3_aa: CASGGAGRTSTDTQYF
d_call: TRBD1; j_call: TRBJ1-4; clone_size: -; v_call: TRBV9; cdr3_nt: TGTGCCAGCAGCATCGGACAGGGGGGAGTGGAAAAACTGTTTTTT; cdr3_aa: CASSIGQGGVEKLFF